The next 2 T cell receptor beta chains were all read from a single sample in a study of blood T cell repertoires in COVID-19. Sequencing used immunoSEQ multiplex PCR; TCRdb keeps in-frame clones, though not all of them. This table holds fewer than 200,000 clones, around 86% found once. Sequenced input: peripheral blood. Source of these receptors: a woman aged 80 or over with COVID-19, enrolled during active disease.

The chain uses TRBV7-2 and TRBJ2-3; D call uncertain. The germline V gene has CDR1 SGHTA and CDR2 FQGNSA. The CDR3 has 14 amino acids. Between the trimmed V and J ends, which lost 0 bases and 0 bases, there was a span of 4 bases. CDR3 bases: TGTGCCAGCAGCTTAGCCTCTAGCACAGATACGCAGTATTTT. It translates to CASSLASSTDTQYF.

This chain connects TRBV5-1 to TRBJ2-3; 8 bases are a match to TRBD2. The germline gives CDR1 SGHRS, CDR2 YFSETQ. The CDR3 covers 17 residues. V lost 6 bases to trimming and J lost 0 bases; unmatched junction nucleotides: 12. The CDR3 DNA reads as TGCGCCAGCAAGTACGGAAGCGGGGGTGCTAGCACAGATACGCAGTATTTT. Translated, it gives CASKYGSGGASTDTQYF. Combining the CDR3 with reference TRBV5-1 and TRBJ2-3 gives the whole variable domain KAGVTQTPRYLIKTRGQQVTLSCSPISGHRSVSWYQQTPGQGLQFLFEYFSETQRNKGNFPGRFSGRQFSNSRSEMNVSTLELGDSALYLCASKYGSGGASTDTQYFGPGTRLTVL.